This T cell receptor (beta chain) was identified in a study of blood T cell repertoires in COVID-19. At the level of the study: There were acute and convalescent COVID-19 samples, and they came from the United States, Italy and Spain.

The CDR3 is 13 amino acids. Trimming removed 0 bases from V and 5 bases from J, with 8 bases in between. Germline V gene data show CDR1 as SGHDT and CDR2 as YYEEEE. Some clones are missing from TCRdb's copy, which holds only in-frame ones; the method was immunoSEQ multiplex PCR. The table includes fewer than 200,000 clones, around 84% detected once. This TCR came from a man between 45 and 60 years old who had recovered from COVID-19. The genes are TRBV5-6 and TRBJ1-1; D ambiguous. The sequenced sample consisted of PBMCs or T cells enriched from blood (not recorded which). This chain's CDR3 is CASSLGWATEAFF. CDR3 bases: TGTGCCAGCAGCTTGGGTTGGGCAACTGAAGCTTTCTTT.